The T cell receptor beta chain described here comes from a study of blood T cells in healthy people across ages. The V gene's germline CDR1 is WNHNN and CDR2 SYGVQD (reference sequence). The CDR3 runs 15 residues. With a J-beta primer mix and a sample-barcoded 5' primer, a second PCR ran roughly 6 to 12 cycles. MiXCR was run by TCRdb on the 5' RACE reads, yielding one entry per CDR3 protein. The sample includes about 280,000 distinct CDR3 sequences, roughly 27% of them seen just once. Comment on this clonotype: This CDR3 fails to terminate in the conserved phenylalanine or tryptophan, so it likely reflects a read error.

Roughly 10 milliliters of peripheral blood were drawn from each donor. The genes are TRBV10-1 and TRBJ2-5; 11 nucleotides line up with TRBD2. The J call may not be correct, given that the DNA end is closer to TRBJ2-1. The sequence derives from an older woman in good health. The sample consisted of blood. The CDR3 spells CASSQTSGSRNEQFL. The CDR3, as DNA: TGCGCCAGCAGCCAAACTAGCGGGAGTAGAAATGAGCAGTTCCTC.